This T cell receptor (beta chain) was obtained from a study of blood T cells in healthy people across ages. The study's findings and limits: Not knowing donor CMV status may have confounded expanded clonotype changes. PBMC samples, being unsorted, prevented any conclusive comparison of naive and antigen-experienced cells.

Researchers collected approximately 9.9 milliliters of peripheral blood from every single donor. In its sample, this clonotype was seen a few times. Its antigen is currently unknown. The CDR3 runs 15 residues. Germline CDR1 MRHNA, CDR2 SNTAGT. Trimming left V 6 bases short and J 0 bases short, with 14 bases between. It was with a sample-barcoded 5' primer and a J-beta primer mix that a second PCR of roughly 7 to 12 cycles was run. Every cDNA molecule bore a tag from a template-switch adaptor containing 12 random nucleotides. TCRdb re-called the 5' RACE reads with MiXCR, one entry per CDR3 protein. The data hold about 580,000 distinct CDR3 sequences, with under 55% observed a single time.

The chain has TRBV6-4 and TRBJ1-1; D is ambiguous. The specimen was blood. This receptor was obtained from a man older than 75 in good health. CDR3 DNA: TGTGCCAGCAGCTTGACGGGTTCCCTGAACACTGAAGCTTTCTTT. Translating it yields CASSLTGSLNTEAFF.